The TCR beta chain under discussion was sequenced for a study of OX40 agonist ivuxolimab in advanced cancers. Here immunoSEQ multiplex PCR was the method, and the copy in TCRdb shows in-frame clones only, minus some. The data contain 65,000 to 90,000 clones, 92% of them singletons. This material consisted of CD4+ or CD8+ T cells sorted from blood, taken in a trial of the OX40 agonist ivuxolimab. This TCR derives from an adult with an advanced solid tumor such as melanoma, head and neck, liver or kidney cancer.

The CDR3 DNA reads as TGTGCCAGCAGCTTAGGGCGGGGACCCACAGATACGCAGTATTTT. It is translated as CASSLGRGPTDTQYF. J is TRBJ2-3 and V is TRBV7-9; TRBD2 might be the D (6 bases). CDR1 and CDR2 from the germline V gene are SEHNR and FQNEAQ (reference sequence). The CDR3 runs to 15 residues. Trimming stripped 1 base from V and 2 bases from J, with 10 bases between.